The present TCR beta chain was sequenced within a study of cytomegalovirus exposure and HLA in healthy donors (dated by TCRdb to 2017 to 2019). General notes on the study: According to an earlier analysis of 587 of the donors, some 180 million T cells yielded 120 million or so unique TCR beta sequences and roughly 280 Gb of sequence data. A separate validation cohort of 90 to 150 different subjects was used in addition to the approximately 640-subject first cohort. A later analysis re-analyzed previously published TCR beta repertoires from roughly 690 donors and added high-resolution HLA genotyping to study TCR occurrence patterns. Genome-wide SNP genotypes for about 65% of the roughly 670 donors were used in a later genetic analysis, which treated that subset as a discovery cohort. To decide whether each TCR beta V gene segment behaved as functional or pseudogenic, an earlier analysis of 587 of the donors relied on high-throughput TCR beta sequencing. The study used immunosequencing to profile the T cell repertoires of some 600 subjects and linked those repertoires to cytomegalovirus serostatus. Every discovery cohort repertoire had been produced on one sequencing platform. Four to six DR-DQ haplotypes were handled as single units for association and clustering, since linkage in the cohort was strong. Roughly 300 gigabases of sequencing data and roughly 81 million unique TCR sequences made up an early release that covered approximately 620 HLA-typed donors. Typing coverage varied by locus: roughly 629-630 donors for A, B, C, DRB1 and DQB1; approximately 500 for DQA1; some 610 for DPA1; approximately 490 for DPB1. Of the roughly 400 genotyped donors, approximately 82% fell in the genetic ancestry cluster associated with self-reported Caucasian donors. Among a few hundred genotyped donors of the cohort, an average of approximately 250,000 unique TCR beta nucleotide sequences were sequenced per donor, about a sixth of them non-productive. The aim of the study was to test whether cataloging public T cell receptors could identify signatures of past pathogen exposure. HLA typing included class I and class II loci at four-digit resolution. In the later analysis, no new phenotypic data were used to find candidate immune exposures; instead, reliance was placed on TCR beta sequences and their occurrence across donors. Donor age, sex, ethnicity and CMV serostatus were compiled alongside the repertoire data. The study combined high-throughput TCR immunosequencing, statistical association of individual TCRs with disease status, and machine learning to predict cytomegalovirus infection status.

Library creation used the immunoSEQ multiplex PCR assay. For the multiplex PCR, a mixture combining 60 forward primers for TCR Vbeta segments and 13 reverse primers for TCR Jbeta segments was used. The CDR3 region of rearranged TCR beta genes was amplified from genomic DNA with a multiplex PCR assay. On the Illumina HiSeq System, the amplified TCR beta libraries were sequenced as 87-base-pair reads. In the authors' own workflow: In a later analysis, tens of millions of unique TCR beta chains were counted across the 500 to 850 repertoires, and about 10 million of these chains were shared by at least two donors. A nearest-neighbor algorithm error-corrected the raw reads and collapsed the reads into unique sequences, merging closely related sequences to remove PCR and sequencing errors. CDR3 sequences were aligned to IMGT reference sequences to assign V, D and J gene segments. For a sequence to be retained, at least a six-nucleotide match to both a V gene segment and a J gene segment was required. Rearrangements were classified as productive when the CDR3 lacked stop codons and remained in frame with V and J, and all other rearrangements were classified as non-productive. CDR3 was defined by IMGT convention, running from the second conserved V-encoded cysteine to the conserved J-encoded phenylalanine. The earlier analysis of about 570 of the donors excluded any sequence lacking an unambiguous match to a single V gene segment. An earlier analysis of around 600 of the donors classified V segments as functional when productive rearrangements were above 56.7% and as segregating when the standard deviation between donors was above 5%. A statistical classification framework was built to diagnose cytomegalovirus status from the catalog of TCR beta chain sequences. In a later analysis, TCR nucleotide sequences were compared against IMGT/GENE-DB human TR gene sequences so that V and J genes could be assigned. Using the TCRdist pipeline, a later analysis assigned CDR3 sequences along with most-parsimonious VDJ recombination scenarios. A later analysis defined each TCR beta chain by its CDR3 amino acid sequence plus V-gene family, and excluded reads lacking a unique V-gene family. To address suspected cross-contamination and a sequencing artifact, a later analysis removed 592 highly shared, low-generation-probability nucleotide sequences. In a later analysis, a clonal expansion index for each public chain was calculated from normalized within-repertoire ranks of inferred template counts. In a later analysis, generation probabilities were computed with a VDJ recombination model fitted to out-of-frame rearrangements, and the resulting probabilities were checked against IGoR. Hypergeometric tests were used in a later analysis to score TCR-TCR, TCR-HLA and TCR-CMV co-occurrence, with a repertoire-size bias correction applied to the TCR pairs. A later analysis estimated false discovery rates by permuting HLA or CMV assignments 20 times. In a later analysis, co-occurring TCRs were grouped with DBSCAN, and TCRdist sequence similarity was added when clustering was performed within HLA-allele-positive subsets. Co-occurrence clustering excluded repertoires with fewer than 30,000 or more than 120,000 public chains, plus five with anomalous nucleotide sharing. The table was pulled from immuneACCESS by TCRdb, which kept in-frame rearrangements only. Such tables lose some clones; where checked, under half of the loss comes from unresolved V genes, and the rest has no known cause. That table gives V, J and clone size, and the DNA gave D and trimming. This sample has around 170,000 clones in its table, and more than 75% of those were observed once. Under 1.5% of the sample is held by the ten biggest clonotypes.

A remark on this clone: It has no known antigen specificity. No quality values exist for individual bases; no much larger clone is one base distant.

In total, 600 or so healthy bone marrow donors made up the cohort. At the time of sampling, every cohort member was nominally healthy, though immune exposures that went unrecorded were likely present. The donor tested CMV seronegative and was one of the 352 seronegative cohort members. A peripheral blood sample was collected from each donor, and TCR beta sequencing was performed on peripheral blood mononuclear cells. Genomic DNA was extracted from the blood cell samples with the Qiagen DNeasy Blood Extraction Kit. The full study reports these points: The classifier was reported to diagnose cytomegalovirus status with high specificity and sensitivity in both the original and validation cohorts. It was suggested by the authors that the approach could potentially be generalized to other disease states and immunological phenotypes. Correlated functional status among segregating V segments might be attributable to linkage disequilibrium, but an unknown experimental factor could not be ruled out. When HLA alleles, especially DR and DQ, strongly co-occurred, attributing TCR associations to individual alleles was difficult. A further reported finding was that TCR beta sequences accurately predicted the HLA-A and HLA-B alleles for most subjects in the first cohort. V-gene and J-gene trimming of TCR beta chains was associated with a missense DCLRE1C variant in a later genetic analysis, and the association was replicated in an independent cohort. A later analysis associated around 16,000 TCR beta sequences with specific HLA alleles at a false discovery rate of 0.05. A later analysis found that TCR association rates varied across HLA loci, with DRB1 alleles showing the most associated TCRs and HLA-C alleles the fewest. A total of 150 or so TCR beta chains were listed by the study as associated with cytomegalovirus. Sequencing depth was assumed to be roughly uniform across donors in the presence/absence analyses, though that assumption may not hold. In a later analysis, HLA-associated TCR beta chains showed more clonal expansion and lower generation probabilities than non-associated chains that were equally common. A cluster of highly shared sequence variants was judged likely to represent a technical artifact of the sequencing pipeline. HLA typing was unavailable for some donors at each locus, so association tests used only the typed subset. While some public TCRs were present in many individuals, most TCR sequences turned up only very rarely across donors. Most CMV-associated TCR beta chains appeared to be HLA-restricted in a later analysis, and the HLA associations seemed to be driven largely by CMV exposure. Some 16 rarely observed V segments, including chromosome 9 orphons, were excluded from the earlier analysis of several hundred of the donors because counts were too low. This cohort had only TCR beta chains sequenced, and the lack of alpha or paired-chain data limited which features could be detected. An earlier analysis of approximately 530 of the donors showed that most TCR beta V segments appeared in productive rearrangements either about 87% or about 30% of the time, which broadly matched IMGT annotations. A few of the identified cytomegalovirus-associated TCR beta chains were confirmed in vitro to be specific for cytomegalovirus antigens. Immune exposure information for the cohort was limited to CMV serostatus. Several of the top co-occurrence clusters appeared to be linked to parvovirus B19, influenza, CMV and Epstein-Barr virus, according to a later analysis. A later genetic analysis reported fewer N-insertions in productive TCRs among donors in an Asian-associated ancestry cluster than the roughly 620-donor mean.

The sequencing input was PBMCs. The sequence was obtained from a male donor in good health and CMV-seronegative.

The CDR3 amino acid sequence is: CASEGTGAETQYF. The DNA is TGTGCCAGCGAGGGGACAGGGGCAGAGACCCAGTACTTC. The chain is assembled from TRBV18 and TRBJ2-5, with 10 bases in between that match TRBD1. Taken from the germline V gene, the CDR1 and CDR2 loops are KGHSH and LQKENI. Trimming takes 8 bases off V and 4 bases off J; junction bases not matched to a gene: 4. The CDR3 has 13 amino acids, counting the end cysteine and phenylalanine. Of all the DNA, just the CDR3 is kept, 39 bases in frame from base 1.